This TCR beta chain emerged from a study of cytomegalovirus exposure and HLA in healthy donors. The PCR was carried out with 60 Vbeta primers and 13 Jbeta primers. The repertoire was sequenced with immunoSEQ multiplex PCR; TCRdb's copy has only in-frame clones and lacks some. The sample consists of fewer than 250,000 clones, over 70% of them appearing once. Healthy donors of bone marrow made up the group. Germline values: CDR1 SGHTA, CDR2 FQGNSA. The V end lost 7 bases, the J end lost 1 base, and 11 bases lay between the germline ends. This CDR3 spans 13 amino acids. Worth noting for this clone: What it recognizes is unknown.

Broader study findings: While the bulk of TCR sequences proved rare, some public TCRs turned up in many donors. In a later analysis, several top co-occurrence clusters appeared linked to parvovirus B19, influenza, CMV and Epstein-Barr virus.

The V and J genes are TRBV7-2 and TRBJ2-7; tentative D call: TRBD2 (5 bases). Sequencing used PBMCs. The origin of this receptor is a boy aged 2 to 9 in good health and CMV-seronegative. This CDR3 is CASTPGSSYEQYF. Written as DNA, the CDR3 is TGTGCCAGCACCCCTGGGAGTTCCTACGAGCAGTACTTC.